This record covers a single T cell receptor beta chain. Clones were sequenced by immunoSEQ multiplex PCR, and TCRdb holds only the in-frame ones, with some missing. This sample yields about 1.5 million clones, of which about 96% are seen a single time; over 1% belongs to the top ten. The data are from a study of shared clonotypes between healthy human individuals. This CDR3 region has 17 residues. Looked up from germline, CDR1 is MDHEN and CDR2 is SYDVKM. Trimming left V 5 bases short and J 7 bases short, with 23 bases between. The TCR comes from a man aged 25 to 40 in good health. Material for sequencing was naive CD4+ T cells sorted from blood. Subset described: CD45RA+ positively selected. The rearrangement uses TRBV28 and TRBJ2-2; a weak D match, TRBD2 (6 bases). The CDR3, as DNA: TGTGCCAGCAGTCCCCACGGCGGGGTAGGTGGGCGCGGGGAGCTGTTTTTT. It yields the protein CASSPHGGVGGRGELFF.